This TCR beta chain derives from a study of beta chain features in type 1 diabetes. Background on the study: All of the samples together had 107,917,701 sorted cells examined.

It was via CD45RO/CCR7/CD25/CD127/CD95/CD27 that CD4+ naive, central memory, regulatory and stem cell-like memory cells were sorted. Findings of the study overall: Type 1 diabetes patients had moderately but significantly shorter TCRB CDR3s in all four CD4+ subsets. Possibly, sequencing cDNA over-represented cells that had high TCR expression levels.

Germline CDR1 reads MNHEY; CDR2 reads SVGAGI. The V and J ends lost 1 base and 5 bases respectively, with 8 bases between them. The CDR3 sequence is 13 residues long. A note on this clone: The antigen is undetermined.

Every bit of the isolated RNA underwent reverse transcription, so sequencing read expressed TCRB transcripts. TCRdb's table, derived via immunoSEQ multiplex PCR, lists solely in-frame clones and lacks some. The table has 250,000 to 350,000 clones, around 15% seen once. The sequenced material came from central memory CD4+ T cells from blood. V usage is TRBV6-5 and J usage is TRBJ1-1; D perhaps matches TRBD1 (5 bases). This clonotype originated in a young man in good health. CDR3 amino acids: CASSYFGGTEAFF. In DNA form, the CDR3 reads TGTGCCAGCAGTTACTTCGGGGGAACTGAAGCTTTCTTT.